This T cell receptor (beta chain) emerged from a study of CD8+ T cells in alopecia areata. Whole-study context: Scalp area affected, as a percentage, set the severity score of treated patients.

Treatment here: oral pan-JAK inhibitor, 5-10 mg twice daily. CDR1 is MNHEY, CDR2 SVGAGI, per germline. V lost 6 bases and J lost 7; bases outside the gene matches: 5. This CDR3 has 12 residues. After isolation, RNA underwent reverse transcription to generate cDNA as the sequencing template. The repertoire was sequenced with immunoSEQ multiplex PCR; TCRdb's copy has only in-frame clones and lacks some. The sample records roughly 100,000 clones, 55% to 75% being singletons. The sequence derives from a human donor with alopecia areata. Sequences were derived from CD8+ T cells sorted from blood, sampled between weeks 55 and 65, from a patient treated with tofacitinib. The chain couples TRBV6-5 to TRBJ1-1, with 7 bases that match TRBD1. In DNA form, the CDR3 reads TGTGCCAGCAGCCCCTGGACAGGTGAAGCTTTCTTT. Protein: CASSPWTGEAFF.